Listed here is a single TCR beta chain. No cognate antigen has been identified for it. No qualities accompany the bases; no much larger clone lies one base away. Library prep was done by the immunoSEQ multiplex PCR assay. TCRdb's version of the immuneACCESS table is confined to in-frame rearrangements and falls short of the full clone set. An unresolved V gene accounts for under half of the shortfall where checked; the remainder is of unknown origin. The sample table holds about 70,000 clones, of which approximately 96% were seen once. Jointly, the top ten make up roughly 0.21% of the sample. Counted from cysteine to phenylalanine, this CDR3 has 14 amino acids. CDR3 DNA only is kept here, 42 bases in frame from base 1. The germline V gene provides CDR1 MNHEY and CDR2 SVGAGI. Trimming at the junction amounts to 1 base on V and 1 base on J, and the germline ends lie 8 bases apart. This specimen belongs to a study of technical replicates of blood from four donors (TCRdb year 2017).

Sequenced sample: T cells isolated from PBMCs. The receptor chain draws on TRBV6-5 and TRBJ2-7, with the identity of the D gene unclear. This clonotype originated in a human donor in good health. For the CDR3, the sequence is CASSYYSGSYEQYF. The DNA sequence reads TGTGCCAGCAGTTACTACTCTGGTTCCTACGAGCAGTACTTC.